This TCR beta chain emerged from a study of blood T cell repertoires in COVID-19. About the study: Nucleic acid was either cDNA or gDNA, and it came from T cells, B-cell-depleted T cells, or PBMCs.

Assay: immunoSEQ multiplex PCR; the TCRdb copy retains only in-frame clones and omits some. The table has fewer than 450,000 clones, approximately 90% seen once. In germline, CDR1 is SGHTA, CDR2 FQGNSA. CDR3 length: 16 residues. The J segment lost 4 bases and the V segment lost 7 bases, leaving 14 bases of the junction unmatched. The rearrangement joins TRBV7-2 to TRBJ1-2; 8 positions agree with TRBD1. The sequencing sample was made of peripheral blood. This receptor was identified in a woman in her forties or fifties with COVID-19, enrolled during active disease. The CDR3 loop reads CASNTLRGQGSYGYTF. DNA for the CDR3: TGTGCCAGCAACACCCTCAGGGGGCAAGGATCCTATGGCTACACCTTC.